This entry lists 30 T cell receptor beta chains sequenced from one sample in a study of blood T cell repertoires in COVID-19. The assay was immunoSEQ multiplex PCR, and TCRdb's table has in-frame clones only and misses some. The sample has fewer than 300,000 clones, 81% seen once. Material for sequencing was peripheral blood. The source is an older woman with active or convalescent COVID-19.

The rearrangement joins TRBV2 to TRBJ1-1; no clear D. The CDR3 has 11 residues. CDR1 is SNHLY and CDR2 is FYNNEI in the germline V gene. The V end was cut by 6 bases, the J end by 5 bases, with 7 bases between. Here the CDR3 reads CASRHTTEAFF. The CDR3 nucleotides are TGTGCCAGCAGACATACAACTGAAGCTTTCTTT. The full variable domain, in which reference TRBV2 and TRBJ1-1 provide the parts outside the CDR3, is EPEVTQTPSHQVTQMGQEVILRCVPISNHLYFYWYRQILGQKVEFLVSFYNNEISEKSEIFDDQFSVERPDGSNFTLKIRSTKLEDSAMYFCASRHTTEAFFGQGTRLTVV.

The rearrangement joins TRBV29-1 to TRBJ2-1, with TRBD2 as a possible D gene (5 bases). The ends were cut back, 4 bases at V and 5 bases at J, with 9 bases in the middle. Germline V lookup: CDR1 SQVTM, CDR2 ANQGSEA. This CDR3 has 12 residues. In DNA form, the CDR3 reads TGCAGCGTTGTGGACGGGAACAATGAGCAGTTCTTC. Its translation: CSVVDGNNEQFF.

V and J are TRBV5-1 and TRBJ1-2, with a weak D call TRBD1 (5 bases). Germline assignment: CDR1 SGHRS and CDR2 YFSETQ. V lost 0 bases to trimming and J lost 2 bases, with 14 bases between them. This CDR3 contains 16 residues. In DNA form, the CDR3 reads TGCGCCAGCAGCTTGGCCCCAGGGACTCTAAACTATGGCTACACCTTC. Protein product: CASSLAPGTLNYGYTF.

The chain joins TRBV7-3 to TRBJ1-2, with 7 positions matching TRBD1. V shed 1 base, J shed 8 bases, and the junction held 13 bases outside the gene matches. Germline lookup yields CDR1 SGHTA and CDR2 FQGTGA. The CDR3 is made up of 16 amino acids. The CDR3, as DNA: TGTGCCAGCAGCTTAAACCCCGACAGGGAACTCCGAGGCTACACCTTC. Translating it yields CASSLNPDRELRGYTF.

This chain joins TRBV15 and TRBJ1-2, with 7 bases lining up with TRBD1. V dropped 3 bases and J dropped 6; count of bases not matched to a gene: 13. CDR3 length: 16 residues. Germline V gene sequence: CDR1 LNHNV, CDR2 YYDKDF (reference sequence). In DNA form, the CDR3 reads TGTGCCACCAGCAGGGATCCTCAGACAGGGAAGCATGGCTACACCTTC. Protein: CATSRDPQTGKHGYTF.

The chain is built from TRBV9 and TRBJ2-3, with TRBD1 identical over 9 bases. Trimming at V came to 4 bases and at J to 0 bases, leaving 6 bases not matched to a gene. This CDR3 region has 16 residues. Germline V lookup: CDR1 SGDLS, CDR2 YYNGEE. CDR3 coding DNA: TGTGCCAGCAGCTTTGGGACAGGGTTCAGCACAGATACGCAGTATTTT. Encoded protein: CASSFGTGFSTDTQYF.

The chain is built from TRBV6-5 and TRBJ2-7, with 7 bases matching TRBD1. CDR1 is MNHEY and CDR2 is SVGAGI in the germline V gene. The V gene end was trimmed by 4 bases and the J gene end by 6 bases; junction bases not matched to a gene: 6. This CDR3 has 13 amino acids. CDR3 amino acids: CASSSGGTVEQYF. CDR3 nucleotides: TGTGCCAGCAGTTCAGGGGGAACGGTCGAGCAGTACTTC.

This chain joins TRBV4-3 and TRBJ1-2; the D is unclear. Germline-derived CDR1 and CDR2 are LGHNA and YSLEER. The CDR3 has 16 amino acids. V lost 0 bases, J lost 4 bases, and 15 bases lay in between. The CDR3 bases are TGCGCCAGCAGCCAAGATTCAGCTAGCAAATTCTATGGCTACACCTTC. It encodes CASSQDSASKFYGYTF.

The rearrangement uses TRBV19 and TRBJ2-1; TRBD2 aligns across 16 bases. Losses at the gene ends were 5 bases for V and 0 bases for J; bases not matched to a gene: 4. This CDR3 has 18 residues. CDR1 is LNHDA and CDR2 is SQIVND in the germline V gene (reference sequence). This CDR3 is CASSPGTSGGGSYNEQFF. As DNA, the CDR3 is TGTGCCAGTAGTCCGGGGACTAGCGGGGGGGGCTCCTACAATGAGCAGTTCTTC.

This clone was recorded only once. The chain joins TRBV19 to TRBJ1-2; D may be TRBD1 (5 bases). Trimming cost V 4 bases and J 6 bases, with 18 bases left between them. Germline assignment: CDR1 LNHDA and CDR2 SQIVND (reference sequence). The CDR3 totals 15 residues. CDR3 residues: CASSTQRGRENGYTF. In DNA form, the CDR3 reads TGTGCCAGTAGTACACAGCGCGGCAGGGAAAATGGCTACACCTTC.

The rearrangement uses TRBV5-1 and TRBJ2-2, with TRBD1 matching over 7 bases. Trimming cost V 3 bases and J 1 base; bases outside gene matches: 6. Germline lookup yields CDR1 SGHRS and CDR2 YFSETQ. The CDR3 loop spans 16 amino acids. In DNA form, the CDR3 reads TGCGCCAGCAGCTCCCAGACAGGGAAGAACACCGGGGAGCTGTTTTTT. Its protein is CASSSQTGKNTGELFF.

CDR3 sequence reads: CASSQDRGGLDEQYF. The CDR3 DNA follows: TGCGCCAGCAGCCAAGATCGAGGGGGCTTGGACGAGCAGTACTTC. V usage is TRBV4-1 and J usage is TRBJ2-7; 7 bases agree with TRBD1. CDR3 size: 15 residues. Germline CDR1 reads MGHRA; CDR2 reads YSYEKL. Trimming removed 0 bases from V and 5 bases from J; junction bases left unmatched: 7.

The rearrangement uses TRBV5-8 and TRBJ2-3; TRBD1 matches at 7 bases. Per germline, CDR1 SGHTS and CDR2 YDEGEE. V was clipped by 0 bases and J by 4 bases; unmatched bases: 8. The CDR3 loop spans 16 amino acids. The CDR3 reads CASSLGQGVVADTQYF. The CDR3 DNA sequence: TGTGCCAGCAGCTTGGGCCAGGGGGTAGTCGCAGATACGCAGTATTTT. Supplemented by reference TRBV5-8 and TRBJ2-3, the full variable domain reads EAGVTQSPTHLIKTRGQQATLRCSPISGHTSVYWYQQALGLGLQFLLWYDEGEERNRGNFPPRFSGRQFPNYSSELNVNALELEDSALYLCASSLGQGVVADTQYFGPGTRLTVL.

This chain joins TRBV29-1 and TRBJ1-1, with TRBD1 matching 8 bases. Germline CDR1 is SQVTM and CDR2 is ANQGSEA. The CDR3 extends over 14 amino acids. The V gene end was trimmed by 6 bases and the J gene end by 3 bases; junction bases not matched to a gene: 9. Written as DNA, the CDR3 is TGCAGCGTCCGTGGACAGGGTTGGCACACTGAAGCTTTCTTT. It yields the protein CSVRGQGWHTEAFF.

This clone has a handful of counts. The gene calls are TRBV7-9 and TRBJ1-1; D is perhaps TRBD1 (6 bases). The CDR3 consists of 14 residues. Germline V gives CDR1 SEHNR, CDR2 FQNEAQ (reference sequence). V shed 6 bases and J shed 1 base, with 12 bases lying between them. CDR3 protein: CASSQGTRNTEAFF. CDR3 DNA: TGTGCCAGCAGTCAGGGGACCCGGAACACTGAAGCTTTCTTT.

A remark on this clone: The same CDR3 arises from other DNA sequences in this sample as well. The V and J genes are TRBV18 and TRBJ1-1; the D is unclear. CDR3 size: 14 residues. Germline V gives CDR1 KGHSH, CDR2 LQKENI. V was pared by 3 bases and J by 0 bases, with 8 bases between. CDR3 coding DNA: TGTGCCAGCTCACCGGGGAGACTGAACACTGAAGCTTTCTTT. The encoded protein is CASSPGRLNTEAFF.

This rearrangement joins TRBV9 to TRBJ2-1, with 12 bases identical to TRBD2. The CDR3 contains 15 residues. J lost 8 bases, V lost 0 bases, and 3 bases had no gene match. CDR1 is SGDLS and CDR2 is YYNGEE in the germline V gene. The CDR3: CASSVAGLAGYEQFF. The CDR3 DNA is TGTGCCAGCAGCGTAGCGGGACTAGCGGGCTATGAGCAGTTCTTC.

The V and J genes are TRBV11-2 and TRBJ1-1, with 7 bases identical to TRBD1. V trimming: 1 base; J trimming: 1 base; junction bases outside the gene matches: 12. The length of the CDR3 is 18 residues. Germline V gene sequence: CDR1 SGHAT, CDR2 FQNNGV. CDR3 residues: CASSLVFARGRGNTEAFF. The CDR3, as DNA: TGTGCCAGCAGCTTAGTATTTGCTAGGGGGCGGGGGAACACTGAAGCTTTCTTT.

The chain combines TRBV29-1 with TRBJ1-2; TRBD1 aligns across 7 bases. The CDR3 loop spans 15 amino acids. The V segment lost 0 bases and the J segment 5 bases; nucleotides outside the gene matches: 9. Germline CDR1 and CDR2: SQVTM and ANQGSEA. This chain's CDR3 is CSVEDPSTGRYGYTF. The CDR3 coding sequence is TGCAGCGTTGAAGATCCTTCGACAGGGCGGTATGGCTACACCTTC.

Comment on this clone: The same CDR3 is also encoded by other DNA sequences in this sample. The chain links TRBV5-1 to TRBJ1-4; 10 bases map to TRBD1. J lost 7 bases, V lost 5 bases, and 5 bases had no gene match. The germline gives CDR1 SGHRS, CDR2 YFSETQ. This CDR3 is 14 amino acids long. CDR3 sequence: CASSSGTGVEKLFF. As DNA, the CDR3 is TGCGCCAGCAGTTCCGGGACAGGGGTTGAAAAACTGTTTTTT. The full variable domain, in which reference TRBV5-1 and TRBJ1-4 provide the parts outside the CDR3, is KAGVTQTPRYLIKTRGQQVTLSCSPISGHRSVSWYQQTPGQGLQFLFEYFSETQRNKGNFPGRFSGRQFSNSRSEMNVSTLELGDSALYLCASSSGTGVEKLFFGSGTQLSVL.

The V and J genes are TRBV3-1 (or the pseudogene TRBV3-2) and TRBJ2-2, with a possible D match to TRBD2 (5 bases). V lost 6 bases to trimming and J lost 4 bases, with 18 bases between them. CDR3 length: 16 residues. CDR1 is LGHDT, CDR2 YNNKEL, per germline (reference sequence). CDR3 bases: TGTGCCAGCAGACTCAAGTACGGGGTGGGCACCGGGGAGCTGTTTTTT. Amino acid sequence: CASRLKYGVGTGELFF.

The chain is built from TRBV20-1 and TRBJ1-1; D is unclear. Trimming cost V 3 bases and J 5 bases, with 7 bases left between them. In germline, CDR1 is DFQATT, CDR2 SNEGSKA (reference sequence). CDR3 length: 11 residues. CDR3 coding DNA: TGCAGTGCTAGTTACTGGACTGAAGCTTTCTTT. Translation: CSASYWTEAFF.

The chain has TRBV10-3 and TRBJ2-3; D may be TRBD1 (6 bases). The germline gives CDR1 ENHRY, CDR2 SYGVKD. This CDR3 contains 13 residues. Trimming shortened V by 6 bases and J by 4 bases, and 11 bases separated the two germline ends. CDR3 in DNA: TGTGCCATCAGAAACAGGGAGTCAGATACGCAGTATTTT. Encoded protein: CAIRNRESDTQYF.

The chain couples TRBV27 to TRBJ2-7; no definite D call. CDR3 length equals 15 residues. CDR1 and CDR2 (germline): MNHEY, SMNVEV (reference sequence). Trimming took 2 bases from V and 0 from J, leaving 11 bases between them. CDR3 residues: CASSLAGPRSYEQYF. CDR3 in DNA: TGTGCCAGCAGTTTAGCTGGCCCCCGCTCCTACGAGCAGTACTTC.

The CDR3 DNA is TGTGCCAGTAGTGGTAACAGGGTCGGAGAAGCTTACGAGCAGTACTTC. It codes for CASSGNRVGEAYEQYF. The chain combines TRBV19 with TRBJ2-7, with TRBD1 as a possible D gene (6 bases). Germline assignment: CDR1 LNHDA and CDR2 SQIVND (reference sequence). The length of the CDR3 is 16 residues. Trimming took 5 bases from V and 4 from J, leaving 21 bases between them.

The chain joins TRBV21-1 to TRBJ2-7; TRBD1 is taken as the D call from the table, unchecked against the DNA. TRBV21-1 is described as a pseudogene. This CDR3 comprises 17 residues. The CDR3 DNA is TGTGCCAGCAGCAAAGGGGGACAGGGCATGTACTCCTACGAGCAGTACTTC. As protein: CASSKGGQGMYSYEQYF.

The V and J genes are TRBV25-1 and TRBJ2-3; 9 nucleotides match TRBD2. Germline V gene lookup returns CDR1 MGHDK and CDR2 SYGVNS. The CDR3 sequence is 15 residues long. V was pared by 2 bases and J by 6 bases, with 6 bases of the junction left unmatched. The CDR3 DNA reads TGTGCCAGCAGTGAACAGGGACTAGCAAGGGATACGCAGTATTTT. Encoded protein: CASSEQGLARDTQYF.

The gene calls are TRBV10-3 and TRBJ2-7, with TRBD2 as a possible D gene (5 bases). The length of the CDR3 is 13 residues. Germline CDR1 and CDR2: ENHRY and SYGVKD. V dropped 6 bases and J dropped 2 bases, with 11 bases sitting between them. The CDR3 DNA sequence: TGTGCCATCAGGGGAGTCGGCACCTACGAGCAGTACTTC. It yields the protein CAIRGVGTYEQYF.

This clone was recorded once. V usage is TRBV27 and J usage is TRBJ1-6, with 8 bases that match TRBD1. J lost 7 bases, V lost 5 bases, and 13 bases had no gene match. The CDR3 covers 17 residues. Per the germline V gene, CDR1 is MNHEY and CDR2 is SMNVEV (reference sequence). The CDR3: CASSPTRTGLGNSPLHF. The CDR3 nucleotides are TGTGCCAGCAGTCCGACTCGGACAGGGCTGGGGAATTCACCCCTCCACTTT.

The chain couples TRBV19 to TRBJ1-3; D may be TRBD1 (6 bases). This CDR3 spans 13 amino acids. Germline V CDR1 and CDR2: LNHDA, SQIVND (reference sequence). Trimming left V 5 bases short and J 7 bases short, with 12 bases between. In DNA, the CDR3 is TGTGCCAGTAGTCCCCCACAGGGTAACACCATATATTTT. It is translated as CASSPPQGNTIYF.